Below, 9 T cell receptor beta chains from the same sample are listed, as sequenced in a study of blood T cell repertoires in COVID-19. Some clones are missing from TCRdb's copy, which holds only in-frame ones; the method was immunoSEQ multiplex PCR. The sample has hundreds of thousands of clones; about 85% are singletons. Sequencing input: peripheral blood. The receptors were gathered from a man in his forties with acute or convalescent COVID-19.

The gene calls are TRBV6-5 and TRBJ1-2; maybe TRBD1 (6 bases). Germline V gene data show CDR1 as MNHEY and CDR2 as SVGAGI. V lost 9 bases, J lost 1 base, and 12 bases lay in between. The CDR3 runs to 13 residues. CDR3 DNA sequence: TGTGCCAGTCACAGGGATGTTAACTATGGCTACACCTTC. Protein product: CASHRDVNYGYTF.

The chain carries TRBV18 and TRBJ1-2; D may be TRBD1 (6 bases). CDR1 KGHSH and CDR2 LQKENI come from the germline V gene. The CDR3 length is 14 residues. V gave up 2 bases and J gave up 5 bases, with 12 bases separating them. CDR3: CASSPGRGEYGYTF. The CDR3 bases are TGTGCCAGCTCACCAGGCAGGGGAGAATATGGCTACACCTTC.

V gene TRBV19 combines with J gene TRBJ1-1; TRBD1 might be the D (6 bases). CDR1 and CDR2 (germline): LNHDA, SQIVND (reference sequence). CDR3 length: 11 amino acids. Trimming stripped 6 bases from V and 8 bases from J, with 10 bases between. CDR3 sequence reads: CASRTGHEAFF. CDR3 nucleotide sequence: TGTGCCAGTAGAACGGGACACGAAGCTTTCTTT.

CDR3 coding DNA: TGCGCCAGCAGCCCGGCGGGGCTAACGCCAGAGACCCAGTACTTC. Amino acids: CASSPAGLTPETQYF. V gene TRBV5-1 combines with J gene TRBJ2-5; TRBD2 might be the D (6 bases). CDR3 size: 15 residues. From germline, CDR1 is SGHRS and CDR2 YFSETQ. V was shortened by 4 bases and J by 4 bases, with 17 bases between the two germline ends.

This clone is a singleton in its sample. The rearrangement joins TRBV7-9 to TRBJ1-4; D remains ambiguous. The germline V gene has CDR1 SEHNR and CDR2 FQNEAQ (reference sequence). This CDR3 has 13 residues. The germline V and J ends were trimmed by 6 bases and 6 bases, with 11 bases remaining between them. The CDR3 nucleotides read TGTGCCAGCAGTGGACGGGGATATGAAAAACTGTTTTTT. It is translated as CASSGRGYEKLFF.

V gene TRBV29-1 combines with J gene TRBJ2-3; D might be TRBD1 (6 bases). The V gene lost 4 bases and the J gene lost 0 bases, with 20 bases spanning the gap. The V gene's germline CDR1 is SQVTM and CDR2 ANQGSEA. The CDR3 consists of 17 residues. Here the CDR3 DNA reads TGCAGCGTTGTACCCCTCCAGGGGCAAACTAGCACAGATACGCAGTATTTT. This gives the protein CSVVPLQGQTSTDTQYF.

The chain joins TRBV7-9 to TRBJ2-1; D perhaps matches TRBD1 (5 bases). Germline V lookup: CDR1 SEHNR, CDR2 FQNEAQ (reference sequence). V shed 7 bases and J shed 10 bases, with 14 bases lying between them. The CDR3 covers 12 residues. As DNA, the CDR3 is TGTGCCAGCACCAATCAGGGATGGGAGCAGTTCTTC. Translated: CASTNQGWEQFF. Filled out from reference TRBV7-9 and TRBJ2-1, the complete variable domain reads DTGVSQNPRHKITKRGQNVTFRCDPISEHNRLYWYRQTLGQGPEFLTYFQNEAQLEKSRLLSDRFSAERPKGSFSTLEIQRTEQGDSAMYLCASTNQGWEQFFGPGTRLTVL.

This clone was seen more than once but under ten times. The chain joins TRBV11-3 to TRBJ2-1; possible D gene TRBD1, 5 bases. The CDR3 consists of 15 residues. V gave up 1 base and J gave up 2 bases, with 9 bases separating them. Germline loops: CDR1 SGHNT, CDR2 YENEEA. The CDR3 is CASSLGEQAYNEQFF. The CDR3 DNA follows: TGTGCCAGCAGCTTAGGGGAACAGGCCTACAATGAGCAGTTCTTC.

V usage is TRBV28 and J usage is TRBJ1-4; a weak D match, TRBD1 (5 bases). V was clipped by 7 bases and J by 5 bases, with 8 bases between them. Germline assignment: CDR1 MDHEN and CDR2 SYDVKM. This CDR3 is 12 amino acids long. CDR3 sequence (DNA): TGTGCCAGCAAGCCAGGGAATGAAAAACTGTTTTTT. It codes for CASKPGNEKLFF.